Reported below is one T cell receptor (beta chain). Antigen unknown. This sample is drawn from a study of CD4 T cells in relation to SARS-CoV-2 and coronaviruses. Study-wide background: TCR beta CDR3s were sequenced after roughly 10-day antigen culture of PBMCs.

Germline V gene sequence: CDR1 MNHNY, CDR2 SVGAGI (reference sequence). The CDR3 extends over 13 amino acids. Trimming left V 8 bases short and J 0 bases short, with 8 bases between. This table comes from immunoSEQ multiplex PCR, and its TCRdb copy is limited to in-frame clones, with some not included. The sample holds fewer than 20,000 clones; 65% to 75% are singletons and the top ten take over 25%. The unexposed donors gave CD4+ T cells in about 2010-2019, prior to COVID-19. After around nine days of culture, CD4+ T cells were isolated. Fresh IL-2 medium replaced half the medium on days 3 and 7. Sample: CD4+ T cells from PBMCs, cultured in vitro. This sequence joins TRBV6-6 and TRBJ1-3, with D hard to call. The sequence was obtained from a human donor in good health. The CDR3, as DNA: TGTGCCAGCTGCGCCTCCTCTGGAAACACCATATATTTT. This sequence encodes CASCASSGNTIYF.